The T cell receptor (beta chain) described here comes from a study of T-cell reconstitution after alpha-beta-depleted transplantation in children. Trimming cost V 5 bases and J 5 bases, with 15 bases left between them. Germline assignment: CDR1 LGHDT and CDR2 YNNKEL (reference sequence). This CDR3 is 15 amino acids long. It was with unique molecular identifiers that the TCRbeta library was prepared. TCRdb fed the PCR reads into MiXCR, producing one record per CDR3 protein. This table has 700,000 to 850,000 distinct CDR3 sequences, roughly 15% appearing once. The J gene is TRBJ2-2, the V gene TRBV3-1, with D possibly TRBD2 on 5 matching bases. Here the sequenced sample was PBMCs, mostly from graft donor cells, taken 360 days after TCRalphabeta/CD19-depleted stem cell transplant. The source of this sequence is a male patient between 5 and 17 years old who had a stem cell transplant for acute lymphoblastic leukemia, so the T cells may come from the graft donor. The CDR3 region is CASSKGLGGTGELFF. In nucleotides, the CDR3 is TGTGCCAGCAGCAAAGGGCTCGGCGGGACCGGGGAGCTGTTTTTT.